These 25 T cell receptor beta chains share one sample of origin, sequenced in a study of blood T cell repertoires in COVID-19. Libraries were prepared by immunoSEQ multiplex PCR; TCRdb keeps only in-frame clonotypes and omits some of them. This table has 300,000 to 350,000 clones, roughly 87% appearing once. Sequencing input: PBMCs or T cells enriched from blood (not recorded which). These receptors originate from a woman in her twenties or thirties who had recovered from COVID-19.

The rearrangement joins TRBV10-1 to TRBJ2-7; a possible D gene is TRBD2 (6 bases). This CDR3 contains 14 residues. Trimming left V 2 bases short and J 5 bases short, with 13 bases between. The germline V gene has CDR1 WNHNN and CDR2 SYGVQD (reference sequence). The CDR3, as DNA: TGCGCCAGCAGTGAGGGGGGGTGGTACGACGAGCAGTACTTC. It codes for CASSEGGWYDEQYF.

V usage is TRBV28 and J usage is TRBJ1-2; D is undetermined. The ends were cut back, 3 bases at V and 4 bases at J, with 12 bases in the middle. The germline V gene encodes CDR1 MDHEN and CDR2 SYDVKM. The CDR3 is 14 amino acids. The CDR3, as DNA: TGTGCCAGCAGTTTCTCAGGCTTAGGCTATGGCTACACCTTC. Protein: CASSFSGLGYGYTF.

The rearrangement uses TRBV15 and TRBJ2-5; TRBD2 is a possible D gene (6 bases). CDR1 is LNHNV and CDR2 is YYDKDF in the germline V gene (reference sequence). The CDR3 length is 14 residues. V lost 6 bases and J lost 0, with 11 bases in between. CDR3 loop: CATRPGLNQETQYF. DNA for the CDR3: TGTGCCACCAGGCCGGGACTTAACCAAGAGACCCAGTACTTC. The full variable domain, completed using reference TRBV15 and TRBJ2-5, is DAMVIQNPRYQVTQFGKPVTLSCSQTLNHNVMYWYQQKSSQAPKLLFHYYDKDFNNEADTPDNFQSRRPNTSFCFLDIRSPGLGDTAMYLCATRPGLNQETQYFGPGTRLLVL.

CDR3 sequence: CASSQGQGGTYEQYF. The CDR3 DNA reads TGCGCCAGCAGCCAAGGACAGGGGGGAACCTACGAGCAGTACTTC. This chain uses TRBV4-1 with TRBJ2-7; TRBD1 aligns across 9 bases. V lost 1 base to trimming and J lost 2 bases; unmatched junction nucleotides: 3. The CDR3 loop spans 15 amino acids. Germline lookup yields CDR1 MGHRA and CDR2 YSYEKL.

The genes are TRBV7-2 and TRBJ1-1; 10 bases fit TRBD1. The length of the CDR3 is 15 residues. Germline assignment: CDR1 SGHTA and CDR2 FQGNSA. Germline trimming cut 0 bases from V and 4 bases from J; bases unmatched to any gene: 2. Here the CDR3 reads CASSLATGGVTEAFF. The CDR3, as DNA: TGTGCCAGCAGCTTAGCGACAGGGGGCGTCACTGAAGCTTTCTTT. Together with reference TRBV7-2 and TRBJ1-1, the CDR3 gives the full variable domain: GAGVSQSPSNKVTEKGKDVELRCDPISGHTALYWYRQSLGQGLEFLIYFQGNSAPDKSGLPSDRFSAERTGGSVSTLTIQRTQQEDSAVYLCASSLATGGVTEAFFGQGTRLTVV.

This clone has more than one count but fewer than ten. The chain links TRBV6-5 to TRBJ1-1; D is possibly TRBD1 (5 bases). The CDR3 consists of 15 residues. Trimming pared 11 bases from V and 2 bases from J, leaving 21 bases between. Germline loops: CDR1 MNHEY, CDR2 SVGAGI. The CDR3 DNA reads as TGTGCCTGGGGCACCAGGCAGCCAACTAACACTGAAGCTTTCTTT. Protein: CAWGTRQPTNTEAFF.

The CDR3 sequence: CASSRAGDYEAFF. For the CDR3, the DNA is TGTGCCAGCAGCCGCGCAGGGGACTATGAAGCTTTCTTT. V gene TRBV5-4 combines with J gene TRBJ1-1; perhaps TRBD1 as D (6 bases). CDR3 size: 13 residues. Germline V lookup: CDR1 SGHNT, CDR2 YYREEE (reference sequence). V was shortened by 4 bases and J by 7 bases, with 14 bases between the two germline ends.

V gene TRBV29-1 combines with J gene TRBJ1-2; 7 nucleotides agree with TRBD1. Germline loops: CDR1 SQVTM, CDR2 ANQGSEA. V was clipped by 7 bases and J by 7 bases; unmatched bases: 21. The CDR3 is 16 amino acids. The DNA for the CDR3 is TGCAGCGCCGAGGGGGCTGGGACGGCGGCAGGTGGTGGCTACACCTTC. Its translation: CSAEGAGTAAGGGYTF. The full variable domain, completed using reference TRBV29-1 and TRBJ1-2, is SAVISQKPSRDICQRGTSLTIQCQVDSQVTMMFWYRQQPGQSLTLIATANQGSEATYESGFVIDKFPISRPNLTFSTLTVSNMSPEDSSIYLCSAEGAGTAAGGGYTFGSGTRLTVV.

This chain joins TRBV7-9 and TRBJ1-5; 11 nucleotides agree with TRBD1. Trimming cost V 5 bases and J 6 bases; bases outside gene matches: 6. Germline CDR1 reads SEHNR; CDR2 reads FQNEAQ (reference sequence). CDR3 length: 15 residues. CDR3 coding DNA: TGTGCCAGCAGCACAGGACAGGGGGCAGGTCAGCCCCAGCATTTT. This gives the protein CASSTGQGAGQPQHF. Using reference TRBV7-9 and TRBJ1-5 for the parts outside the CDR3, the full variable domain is DTGVSQNPRHKITKRGQNVTFRCDPISEHNRLYWYRQTLGQGPEFLTYFQNEAQLEKSRLLSDRFSAERPKGSFSTLEIQRTEQGDSAMYLCASSTGQGAGQPQHFGDGTRLSIL.

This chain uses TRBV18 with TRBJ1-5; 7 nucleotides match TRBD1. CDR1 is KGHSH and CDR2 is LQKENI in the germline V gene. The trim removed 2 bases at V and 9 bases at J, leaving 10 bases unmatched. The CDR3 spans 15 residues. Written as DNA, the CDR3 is TGTGCCAGCTCACCAGCCCAAGGACAGGCAAGGCCCCAGCATTTT. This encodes CASSPAQGQARPQHF.

The CDR3 DNA follows: TGTGCCAGCAGCCGCGGGACTAGCGTCCTTCGGGGCTACGAGCAGTACTTC. Its translation: CASSRGTSVLRGYEQYF. This chain links TRBV11-2 with TRBJ2-7; 10 bases are shared with TRBD2. With V trimmed by 5 bases and J by 3 bases, 13 bases remained unmatched. The CDR3 is 17 residues long. Looked up from germline, CDR1 is SGHAT and CDR2 is FQNNGV.

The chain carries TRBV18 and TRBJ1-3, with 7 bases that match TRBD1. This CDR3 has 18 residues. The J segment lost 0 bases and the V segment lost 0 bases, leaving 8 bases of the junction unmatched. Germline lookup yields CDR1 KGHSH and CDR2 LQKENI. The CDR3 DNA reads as TGTGCCAGCTCACCACCATCTACAGGGGATTACTCTGGAAACACCATATATTTT. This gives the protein CASSPPSTGDYSGNTIYF.

The DNA of the CDR3 is TGTGCCAGCAGCCAGAGGGCGGGACTAGTAAACACCGGGGAGCTGTTTTTT. It encodes CASSQRAGLVNTGELFF. V gene TRBV3-1 (or the pseudogene TRBV3-2) combines with J gene TRBJ2-2, with 8 bases fitting TRBD2. Trimming took 3 bases from V and 2 from J; bases not matched to a gene: 8. CDR3 length: 17 amino acids. CDR1 LGHDT and CDR2 YNNKEL come from the germline V gene (reference sequence).

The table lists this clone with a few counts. This CDR3 is CASSWKEEGGEQFF. The CDR3 DNA reads TGTGCCAGCAGTTGGAAGGAGGAGGGCGGTGAGCAGTTCTTC. This chain links TRBV6-5 with TRBJ2-1; D is perhaps TRBD2 (6 bases). CDR3 length equals 14 residues. CDR1 is MNHEY and CDR2 is SVGAGI in the germline V gene. Deletions cut 4 bases from V and 9 bases from J, with 16 bases between.

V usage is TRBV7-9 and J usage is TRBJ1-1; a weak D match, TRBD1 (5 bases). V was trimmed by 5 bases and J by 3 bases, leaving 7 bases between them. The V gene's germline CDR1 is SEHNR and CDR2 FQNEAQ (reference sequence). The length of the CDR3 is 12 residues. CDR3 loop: CASSQTDTEAFF. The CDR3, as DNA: TGTGCCAGCAGCCAGACAGACACTGAAGCTTTCTTT.

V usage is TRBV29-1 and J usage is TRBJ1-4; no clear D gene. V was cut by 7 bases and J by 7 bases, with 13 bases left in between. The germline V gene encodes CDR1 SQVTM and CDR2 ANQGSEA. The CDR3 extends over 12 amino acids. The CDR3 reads CSARIAGEKLFF. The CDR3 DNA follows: TGCAGCGCGAGAATTGCGGGTGAAAAACTGTTTTTT.

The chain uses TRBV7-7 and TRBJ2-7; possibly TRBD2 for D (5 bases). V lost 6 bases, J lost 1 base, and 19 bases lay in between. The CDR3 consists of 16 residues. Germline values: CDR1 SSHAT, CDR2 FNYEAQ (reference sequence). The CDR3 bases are TGTGCCAGCAGTCGCCCTCCGGGGTACAGTTCCTACGAGCAGTACTTC. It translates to CASSRPPGYSSYEQYF.

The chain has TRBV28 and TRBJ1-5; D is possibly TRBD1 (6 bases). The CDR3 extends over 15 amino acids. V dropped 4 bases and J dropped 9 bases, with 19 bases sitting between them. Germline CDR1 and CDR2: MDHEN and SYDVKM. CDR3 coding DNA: TGTGCCAGCAGTTCACAATGGGGGGGCCTAGGGCCCCAGCATTTT. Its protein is CASSSQWGGLGPQHF.

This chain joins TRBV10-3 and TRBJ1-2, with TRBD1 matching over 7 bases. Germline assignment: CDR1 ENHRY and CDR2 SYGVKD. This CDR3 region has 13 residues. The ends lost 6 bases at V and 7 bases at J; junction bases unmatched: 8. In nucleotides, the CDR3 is TGTGCCATCAGCCTACTTCAGGGGGGTGGCTACACCTTC. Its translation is CAISLLQGGGYTF.

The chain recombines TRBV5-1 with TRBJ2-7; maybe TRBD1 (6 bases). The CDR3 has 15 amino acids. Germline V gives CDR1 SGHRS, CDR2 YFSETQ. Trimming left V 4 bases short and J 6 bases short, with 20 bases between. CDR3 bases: TGCGCCAGCAGCCCCGATGTCACAGGGCCCGGCGAGCAGTACTTC. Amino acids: CASSPDVTGPGEQYF.

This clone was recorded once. The CDR3 spells CASSSTGQGAHGYTF. The DNA of the CDR3 is TGTGCCAGCAGTTCAACCGGACAGGGGGCTCATGGCTACACCTTC. V and J are TRBV28 and TRBJ1-2, with 11 bases lining up with TRBD1. The CDR3 extends over 15 amino acids. With V trimmed by 4 bases and J by 6 bases, 7 bases remained unmatched. Germline CDR1 MDHEN, CDR2 SYDVKM.

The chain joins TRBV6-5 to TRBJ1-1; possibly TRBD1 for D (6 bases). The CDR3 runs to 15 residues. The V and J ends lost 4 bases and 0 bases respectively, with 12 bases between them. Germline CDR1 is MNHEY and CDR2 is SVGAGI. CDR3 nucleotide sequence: TGTGCCAGCAGTTTACAGGGAACTATGAACACTGAAGCTTTCTTT. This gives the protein CASSLQGTMNTEAFF.

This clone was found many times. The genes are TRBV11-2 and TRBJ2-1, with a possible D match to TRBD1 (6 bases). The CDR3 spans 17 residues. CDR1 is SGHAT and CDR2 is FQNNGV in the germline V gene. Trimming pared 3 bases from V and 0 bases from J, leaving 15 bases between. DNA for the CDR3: TGTGCCAGCAGCTTCCCCCCGGGACATGGCTCCTACAATGAGCAGTTCTTC. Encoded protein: CASSFPPGHGSYNEQFF.

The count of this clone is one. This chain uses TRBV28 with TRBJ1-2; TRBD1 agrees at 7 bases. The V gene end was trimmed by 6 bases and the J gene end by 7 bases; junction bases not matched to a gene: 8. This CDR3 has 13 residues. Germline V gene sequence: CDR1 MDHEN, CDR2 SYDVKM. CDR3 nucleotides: TGTGCCAGCAGAAGAGGGGGCGCCTCTGGCTACACCTTC. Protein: CASRRGGASGYTF.

CDR3 DNA: TGCAGCGTTGGCCGAGGGACAGGGCTGAACACTGAAGCTTTCTTT. Translating it yields CSVGRGTGLNTEAFF. The genes are TRBV29-1 and TRBJ1-1; TRBD1 agrees at 9 bases. CDR1 is SQVTM and CDR2 is ANQGSEA in the germline V gene. V was clipped by 4 bases and J by 0 bases; unmatched bases: 6. The CDR3 totals 15 residues.